This T cell receptor (beta chain) was sequenced in a study of T cell responses to AZD1222 COVID-19 vaccine. Method: immunoSEQ multiplex PCR; TCRdb's copy keeps in-frame clones and lacks some. The sample lists approximately 150,000 clones, approximately 91% occurring once. The length of the CDR3 is 12 residues. Germline V gene sequence: CDR1 SGHTS, CDR2 YDEGEE. V dropped 3 bases and J dropped 9 bases, with 10 bases sitting between them. General study findings and limits: Two doses of AZD1222 preceded a rise in Spike-specific TCR breadth and depth.

This clone was observed once. Its matching antigen is unknown. This receptor was taken from an adult in good health. The sequencing here drew on peripheral blood, taken on day 0 of AZD1222 vaccination. V is TRBV5-8 and J is TRBJ1-5, with TRBD1 as a possible D gene (5 bases). Here the CDR3 reads CASSWSGGPQHF. CDR3 coding DNA: TGTGCCAGCAGCTGGTCGGGGGGGCCCCAGCATTTT.